Listed below are T cell receptor beta chains from one sample, sequenced in a study of cytomegalovirus exposure and HLA in healthy donors. The assay was immunoSEQ multiplex PCR, and TCRdb's table has in-frame clones only and misses some. This table holds about 190,000 clones, almost 80% found once. The sample comprised PBMCs. Receptors originate from a woman younger than 35 in good health and CMV-seronegative. Both conserved end residues are trimmed from each CDR3.

CDR3 protein: AISEEGNQPQH; V gene: TRBV10-3
CDR3 protein: ASSQDRDSSDEQY; V gene: TRBV4-3
CDR3 protein: ASSLGGIKETQY; V gene: TRBV7-2
CDR3 protein: ASSQDRGASTEAF; V gene: TRBV4-2
CDR3 protein: ASSFGRGEAF; V gene: TRBV28
CDR3 protein: SPTISDTQY; V gene: TRBV20-1
CDR3 protein: ASSHTTRQPQH; V gene: TRBV7-8
CDR3 protein: ASSLNSGSYEQY; V gene: TRBV11-3
CDR3 protein: ASSQDESGVTDTQY; V gene: TRBV4-3
CDR3 protein: ASSITSGRSSDTQY; V gene: TRBV28
CDR3 protein: ASSNGAGTGTSKTDTQY; V gene: TRBV21-1
CDR3 protein: ASSQENQRVYNEQF; V gene: TRBV4-3
CDR3 protein: ASSETGTGGEQY; V gene: TRBV10-1
CDR3 protein: ASSEFQFNEQY; V gene: TRBV2
CDR3 protein: ASSYSYRNYGYT; V gene: TRBV6-5
CDR3 protein: ASSFQLAGYEQY; V gene: TRBV6-5
CDR3 protein: ASSWSQTQETQY; V gene: TRBV6-5
CDR3 protein: AWNLGGGYQETQY; V gene: TRBV30
CDR3 protein: ASSQVLGTGDLAQH; V gene: TRBV4-1
CDR3 protein: ASSPTTGNSYTEAF; V gene: TRBV9
CDR3 protein: ALGGDGGYT; V gene: TRBV2
CDR3 protein: ASSGLRTGAAGANVLT; V gene: TRBV2
CDR3 protein: ASASNPDSPNGYT; V gene: TRBV5-1
CDR3 protein: AISEGQSYGGNTIY; V gene: TRBV10-3
CDR3 protein: ASSMGGGSYEQY; V gene: TRBV19
CDR3 protein: ASSLQLNTEAF; V gene: TRBV5-4
CDR3 protein: ASSPSERLYEQY; V gene: TRBV2
CDR3 protein: ASNPGQGHEYEQY; V gene: TRBV5-6
CDR3 protein: ASSFSWDTNTGELF; V gene: TRBV28
CDR3 protein: ASKKGDSRGANVLT; V gene: TRBV19
CDR3 protein: ASRQNNANYGYT; V gene: TRBV19
CDR3 protein: ASSLVVRDKGSPLH; V gene: TRBV5-1
CDR3 protein: ASSPGYGTGFEQY; V gene: TRBV28
CDR3 protein: ASSLSGRIEAF; V gene: TRBV5-4
CDR3 protein: ASSVGASATNEKLF; V gene: TRBV9
CDR3 protein: ATSRDPHTNTGELF; V gene: TRBV15
CDR3 protein: ASSLLGQNHYEQY; V gene: TRBV5-1
CDR3 protein: ASSQDSGGGRGSVETQY; V gene: TRBV4-2
CDR3 protein: ASSRGSRPYNSPLH; V gene: TRBV5-8
CDR3 protein: ASSQATGTVQETQY; V gene: TRBV4-1
CDR3 protein: ATGEGGNLNYGYT; V gene: TRBV15
CDR3 protein: ASSFLAGLGSPLH; V gene: TRBV11-2
CDR3 protein: ASSLGHPQETQY; V gene: TRBV11-2
CDR3 protein: ASSHRQGRNYNSPLH; V gene: TRBV16
CDR3 protein: ASSLGGTNTGELF; V gene: TRBV7-2
CDR3 protein: ASSSSGTDKETQY; V gene: TRBV11-2